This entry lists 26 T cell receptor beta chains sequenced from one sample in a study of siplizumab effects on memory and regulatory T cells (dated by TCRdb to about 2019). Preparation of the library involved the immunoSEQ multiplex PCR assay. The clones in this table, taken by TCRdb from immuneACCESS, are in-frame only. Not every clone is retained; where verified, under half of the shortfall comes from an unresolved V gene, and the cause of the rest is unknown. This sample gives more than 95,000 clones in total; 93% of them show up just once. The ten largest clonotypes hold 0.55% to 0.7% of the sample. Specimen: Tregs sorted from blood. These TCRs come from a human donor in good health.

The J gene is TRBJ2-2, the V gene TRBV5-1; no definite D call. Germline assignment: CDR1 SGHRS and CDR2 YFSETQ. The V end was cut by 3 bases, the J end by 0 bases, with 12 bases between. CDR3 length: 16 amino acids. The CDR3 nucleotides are TGCGCCAGCAGCTCCTCAGGTCGGGCGAACACCGGGGAGCTGTTTTTT. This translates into CASSSSGRANTGELFF.

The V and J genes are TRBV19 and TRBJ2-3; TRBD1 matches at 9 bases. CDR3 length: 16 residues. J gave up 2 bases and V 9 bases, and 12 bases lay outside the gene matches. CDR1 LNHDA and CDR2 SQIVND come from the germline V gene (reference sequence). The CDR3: CASTGTGTILTDTQYF. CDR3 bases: TGTGCCAGCACCGGGACAGGGACGATTCTCACAGATACGCAGTATTTT. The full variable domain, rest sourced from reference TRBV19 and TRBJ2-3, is DGGITQSPKYLFRKEGQNVTLSCEQNLNHDAMYWYRQDPGQGLRLIYYSQIVNDFQKGDIAEGYSVSREKKESFPLTVTSAQKNPTAFYLCASTGTGTILTDTQYFGPGTRLTVL.

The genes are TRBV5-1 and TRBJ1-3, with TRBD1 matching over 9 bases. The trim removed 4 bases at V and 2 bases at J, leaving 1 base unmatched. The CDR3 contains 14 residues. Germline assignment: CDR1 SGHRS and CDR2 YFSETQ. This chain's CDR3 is CASSRDRAGNTIYF. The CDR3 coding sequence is TGCGCCAGCAGCCGGGACAGGGCTGGAAACACCATATATTTT.

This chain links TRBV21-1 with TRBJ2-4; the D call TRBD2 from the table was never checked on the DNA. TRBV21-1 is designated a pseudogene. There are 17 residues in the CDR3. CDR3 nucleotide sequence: TGTGCCAGCAGCAAAACCACGGGAGTCAAAGCCAAAAACATTCAGTACTTC. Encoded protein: CASSKTTGVKAKNIQYF.

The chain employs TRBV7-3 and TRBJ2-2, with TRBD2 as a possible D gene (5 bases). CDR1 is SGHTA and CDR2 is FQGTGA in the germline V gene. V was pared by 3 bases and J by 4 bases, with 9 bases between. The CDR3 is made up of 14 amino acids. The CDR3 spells CASSLGVPTGELFF. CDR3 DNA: TGTGCCAGCAGCTTGGGAGTACCCACCGGGGAGCTGTTTTTT.

CDR3 sequence reads: CASSWDRANSGNTIYF. The CDR3, as DNA: TGCGCCAGCAGTTGGGACAGGGCCAACTCTGGAAACACCATATATTTT. The chain joins TRBV5-1 to TRBJ1-3; TRBD1 matches at 9 bases. The trim removed 5 bases at V and 0 bases at J, leaving 6 bases unmatched. Germline V gives CDR1 SGHRS, CDR2 YFSETQ. The CDR3 is made up of 16 amino acids.

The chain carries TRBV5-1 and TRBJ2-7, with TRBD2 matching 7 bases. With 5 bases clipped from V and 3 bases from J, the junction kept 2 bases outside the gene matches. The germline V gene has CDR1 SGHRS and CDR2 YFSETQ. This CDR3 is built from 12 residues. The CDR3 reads CASRGGNYEQYF. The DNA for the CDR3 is TGCGCCAGCAGGGGAGGGAACTACGAGCAGTACTTC.

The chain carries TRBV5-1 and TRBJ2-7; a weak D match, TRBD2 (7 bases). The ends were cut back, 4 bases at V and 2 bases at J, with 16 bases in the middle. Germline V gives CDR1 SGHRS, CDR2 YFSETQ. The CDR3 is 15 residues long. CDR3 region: CASSLSAGAAYEQYF. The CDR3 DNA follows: TGCGCCAGCAGCCTGAGTGCGGGGGCCGCCTACGAGCAGTACTTC.

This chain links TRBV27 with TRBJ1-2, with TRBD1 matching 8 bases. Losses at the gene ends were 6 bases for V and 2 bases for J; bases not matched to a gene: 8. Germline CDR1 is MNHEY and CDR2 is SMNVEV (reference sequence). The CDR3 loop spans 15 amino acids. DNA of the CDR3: TGTGCCAGCAGGGCCGTCGCAGGGGGCAACTATGGCTACACCTTC. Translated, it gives CASRAVAGGNYGYTF.

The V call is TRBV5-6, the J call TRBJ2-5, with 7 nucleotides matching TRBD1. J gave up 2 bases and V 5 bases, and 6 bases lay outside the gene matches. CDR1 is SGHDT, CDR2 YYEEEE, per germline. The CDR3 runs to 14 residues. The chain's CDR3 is CASSALTGQETQYF. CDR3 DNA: TGTGCCAGCAGTGCTTTGACAGGGCAAGAGACCCAGTACTTC.

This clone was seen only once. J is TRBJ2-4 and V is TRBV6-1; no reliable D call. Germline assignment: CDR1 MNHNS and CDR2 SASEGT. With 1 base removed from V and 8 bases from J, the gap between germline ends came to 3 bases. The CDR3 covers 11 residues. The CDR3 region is CASSEVHIQYF. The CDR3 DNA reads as TGTGCCAGCAGTGAAGTGCACATTCAGTACTTC.

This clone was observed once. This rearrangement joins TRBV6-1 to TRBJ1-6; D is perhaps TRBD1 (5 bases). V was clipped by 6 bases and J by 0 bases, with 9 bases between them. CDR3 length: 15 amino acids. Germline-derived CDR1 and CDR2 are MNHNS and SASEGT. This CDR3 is CASRQGASYNSPLHF. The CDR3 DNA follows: TGTGCCAGCAGGCAGGGTGCCTCCTATAATTCACCCCTCCACTTT.

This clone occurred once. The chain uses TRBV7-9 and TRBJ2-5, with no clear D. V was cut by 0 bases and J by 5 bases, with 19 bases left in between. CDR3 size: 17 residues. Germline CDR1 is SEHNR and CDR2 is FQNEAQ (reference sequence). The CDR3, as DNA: TGTGCCAGCAGCTTAGCGTACCGGGTAGGGTCGTCCGAGACCCAGTACTTC. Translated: CASSLAYRVGSSETQYF.

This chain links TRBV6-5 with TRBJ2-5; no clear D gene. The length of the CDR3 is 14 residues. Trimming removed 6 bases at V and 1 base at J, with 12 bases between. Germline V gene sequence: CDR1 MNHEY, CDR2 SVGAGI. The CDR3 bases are TGTGCCAGCAGCGGCGGCAGGTTCCAAGAGACCCAGTACTTC. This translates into CASSGGRFQETQYF.

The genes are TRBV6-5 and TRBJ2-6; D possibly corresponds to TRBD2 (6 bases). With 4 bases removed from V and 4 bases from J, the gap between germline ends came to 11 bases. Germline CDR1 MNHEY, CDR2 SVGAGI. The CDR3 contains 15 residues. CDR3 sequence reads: CASSSPEGGANVLTF. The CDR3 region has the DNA TGTGCCAGCAGTTCTCCGGAGGGGGGGGCCAACGTCCTGACTTTC.

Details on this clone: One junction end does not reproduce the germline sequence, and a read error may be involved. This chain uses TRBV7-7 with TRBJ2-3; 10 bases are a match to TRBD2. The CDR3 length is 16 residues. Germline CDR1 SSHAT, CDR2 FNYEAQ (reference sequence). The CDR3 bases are TGTGCTAGCAGCTTATTATCTAGCGGGGGTTCCGATACGCAGTATTTT. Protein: CASSLLSSGGSDTQYF.

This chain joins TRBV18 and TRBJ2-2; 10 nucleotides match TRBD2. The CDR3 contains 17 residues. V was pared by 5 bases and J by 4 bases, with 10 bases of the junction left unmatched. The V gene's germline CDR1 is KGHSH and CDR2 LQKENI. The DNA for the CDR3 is TGTGCCAGCTCATGGACTAGCGGACGCCGGGCCACCGGGGAGCTGTTTTTT. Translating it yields CASSWTSGRRATGELFF. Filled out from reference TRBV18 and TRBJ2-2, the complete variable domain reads NAGVMQNPRHLVRRRGQEARLRCSPMKGHSHVYWYRQLPEEGLKFMVYLQKENIIDESGMPKERFSAEFPKEGPSILRIQQVVRGDSAAYFCASSWTSGRRATGELFFGEGSRLTVL.

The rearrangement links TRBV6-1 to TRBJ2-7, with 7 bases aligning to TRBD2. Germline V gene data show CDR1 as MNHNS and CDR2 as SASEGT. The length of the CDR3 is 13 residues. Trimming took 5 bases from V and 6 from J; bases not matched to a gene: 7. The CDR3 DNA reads TGTGCCAGCAGTCGCCTTTCGGGAGGCGAGCAGTACTTC. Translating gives CASSRLSGGEQYF.

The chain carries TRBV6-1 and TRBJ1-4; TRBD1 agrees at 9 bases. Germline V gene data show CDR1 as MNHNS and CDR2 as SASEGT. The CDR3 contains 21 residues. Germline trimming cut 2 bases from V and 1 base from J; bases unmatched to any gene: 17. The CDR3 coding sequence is TGTGCCAGCAGTGAATTTTTAGCCGGGACAGGGTCTTATATAACTAATGAAAAACTGTTTTTT. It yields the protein CASSEFLAGTGSYITNEKLFF.

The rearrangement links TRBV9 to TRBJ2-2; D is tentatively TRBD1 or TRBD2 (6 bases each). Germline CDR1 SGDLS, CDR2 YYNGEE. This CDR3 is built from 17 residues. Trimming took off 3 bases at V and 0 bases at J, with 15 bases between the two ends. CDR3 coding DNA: TGTGCCAGCAGCGGTACTAGAGGGGGGACGAACACCGGGGAGCTGTTTTTT. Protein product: CASSGTRGGTNTGELFF. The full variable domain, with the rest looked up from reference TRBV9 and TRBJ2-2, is DSGVTQTPKHLITATGQRVTLRCSPRSGDLSVYWYQQSLDQGLQFLIQYYNGEERAKGNILERFSAQQFPDLHSELNLSSLELGDSALYFCASSGTRGGTNTGELFFGEGSRLTVL.

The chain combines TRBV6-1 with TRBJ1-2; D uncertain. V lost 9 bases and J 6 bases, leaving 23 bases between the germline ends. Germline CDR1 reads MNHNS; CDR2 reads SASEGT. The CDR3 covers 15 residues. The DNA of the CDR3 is TGTGCCAGTTCGTTCTGGGGAGGGAGAGAGGATGGCTACACCTTC. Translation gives CASSFWGGREDGYTF.

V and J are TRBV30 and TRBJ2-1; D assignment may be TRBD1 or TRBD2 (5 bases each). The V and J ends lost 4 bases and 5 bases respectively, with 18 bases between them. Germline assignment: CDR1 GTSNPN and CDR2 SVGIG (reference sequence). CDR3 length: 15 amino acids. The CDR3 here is CAWTPGLGVNNEQFF. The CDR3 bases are TGTGCCTGGACTCCAGGACTGGGGGTAAACAATGAGCAGTTCTTC.

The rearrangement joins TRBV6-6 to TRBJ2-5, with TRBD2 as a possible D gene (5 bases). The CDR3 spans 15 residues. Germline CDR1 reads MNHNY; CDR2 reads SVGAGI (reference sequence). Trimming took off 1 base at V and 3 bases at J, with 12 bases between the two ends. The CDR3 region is CASSYWTVVKETQYF. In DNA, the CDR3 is TGTGCCAGCAGTTACTGGACTGTTGTTAAAGAGACCCAGTACTTC.

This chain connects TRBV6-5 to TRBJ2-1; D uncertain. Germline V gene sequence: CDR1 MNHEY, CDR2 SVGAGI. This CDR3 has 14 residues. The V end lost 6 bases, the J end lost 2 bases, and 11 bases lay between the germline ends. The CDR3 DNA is TGTGCCAGCAGGAGACCGAATGCCTACAATGAGCAGTTCTTC. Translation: CASRRPNAYNEQFF.

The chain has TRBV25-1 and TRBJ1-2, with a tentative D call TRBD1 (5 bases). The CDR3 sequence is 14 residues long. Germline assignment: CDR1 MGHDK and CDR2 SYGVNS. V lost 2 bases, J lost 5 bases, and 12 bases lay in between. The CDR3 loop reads CASSEGTGGYGYTF. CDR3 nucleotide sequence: TGTGCCAGCAGTGAAGGGACGGGAGGTTATGGCTACACCTTC.

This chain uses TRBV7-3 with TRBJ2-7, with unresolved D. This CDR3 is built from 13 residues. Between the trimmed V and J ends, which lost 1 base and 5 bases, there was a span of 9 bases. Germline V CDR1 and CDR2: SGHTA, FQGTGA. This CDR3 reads CASSLSQIHEQYF. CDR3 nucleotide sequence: TGTGCCAGCAGCTTAAGCCAGATCCACGAGCAGTACTTC.